A selection of T cell receptor beta chains follows, all from one sample in a study of cytomegalovirus exposure and HLA in healthy donors. This table comes from immunoSEQ multiplex PCR, and its TCRdb copy is limited to in-frame clones, with some not included. The sample comprises some 150,000 clones, over 70% of which are singletons, and about 9.6% rests with the top ten. The sequenced material came from PBMCs. The receptors come from a man younger than 35 in good health and CMV-seropositive. CDR3s include the opening cysteine and the closing phenylalanine or tryptophan. D genes are given only for firm matches. Only part of the rows carry a size: once, few, many, or a class if the clone is expanded.

J gene	V gene	D gene	clone size	CDR3 DNA	CDR3 protein
TRBJ1-2	TRBV4-3	-	-	TGCGCCAGCAGCCAAGATCAGGGGAACTATGGCTACACCTTC	CASSQDQGNYGYTF
TRBJ2-7	TRBV9	TRBD2	-	TGTGCCAGCAGCAAGAGACTAGCGGGAGTCGACGAGCAGTACTTC	CASSKRLAGVDEQYF
TRBJ1-2	TRBV9	-	few	TGTGCCAGCAGCAACGGGGGGGGCAGCTATGGCTACACCTTC	CASSNGGGSYGYTF
TRBJ2-2	TRBV5-6	TRBD2	-	TGTGCCAGCAGCACTGGACTAGCGGCTATCCCCGGGGAGCTGTTTTTT	CASSTGLAAIPGELFF
TRBJ1-5	TRBV10-3	-	few	TGTGCCATCAGTAAGGACAGTTTAAATCAGCCCCAGCATTTT	CAISKDSLNQPQHF
TRBJ1-1	TRBV5-4	-	-	TGTGCCAGTCATCGACAGAGGAACACTGAAGCTTTCTTT	CASHRQRNTEAFF
TRBJ2-7	TRBV6-5	TRBD2	-	TGTGCCAGCAGTTACTCTACTAGCGGCACCTACGAGCAGTACTTC	CASSYSTSGTYEQYF
TRBJ1-1	TRBV18	TRBD1	-	TGTGCCAGCTCGGACAGGAGTAGAACTGAAGCTTTCTTT	CASSDRSRTEAFF
TRBJ1-4	TRBV7-9	-	-	TGTGCCAGCAGCTTACGTAACAGGGCTAATGAAAAACTGTTTTTT	CASSLRNRANEKLFF
TRBJ1-5	TRBV7-8	TRBD1	-	TGTGCCAGCAGCTCAACGACAGGGGGTCAGCCCCAGCATTTT	CASSSTTGGQPQHF
TRBJ1-5	TRBV19	-	-	TGTGCCAGTAGTACCTGGGGAGGAGGCATAGGTCAGCCCCAGCATTTT	CASSTWGGGIGQPQHF
TRBJ1-6	TRBV2	-	-	TGTGCCAGCAGCCGGGACTATTCACCCCTCCACTTT	CASSRDYSPLHF
TRBJ2-4	TRBV6-6	-	few	TGTGCCAGCAGGGAACAGGCAAGATTAGCCAAAAACATTCAGTACTTC	CASREQARLAKNIQYF
TRBJ1-1	TRBV13	-	few	TGTGCCAGCAGCCTTCGGAGACTCCGAAACACTGAAGCTTTCTTT	CASSLRRLRNTEAFF
TRBJ1-1	TRBV25-1	-	-	TGTGCCAGCAGTGCTCGGAGGTATTCGAACACTGAAGCTTTCTTT	CASSARRYSNTEAFF
TRBJ1-4	TRBV7-2	-	-	TGTGCCAGCAGCTTAGAGGGGCCTGAGGAAAAACTGTTTTTT	CASSLEGPEEKLFF
TRBJ2-6	TRBV25-1	-	-	TGTGCCAGCAGAACCCCCGGGAGCTCTGGGGCCAACGTCCTGACTTTC	CASRTPGSSGANVLTF
TRBJ2-6	TRBV12-5	TRBD1	-	TGTGCTAGTGGTACTGGACAGGGGCTTGTCTCTGGGGCCAACGTCCTGACTTTC	CASGTGQGLVSGANVLTF
TRBJ1-1	TRBV19	TRBD1	-	TGTGCCAGTAGTAGACGACAGGGGAACACTGAAGCTTTCTTT	CASSRRQGNTEAFF
TRBJ2-5	TRBV5-1	-	-	TGCGCCAGCAGCTTGGTAGAAGCCCAAGAGACCCAGTACTTC	CASSLVEAQETQYF
TRBJ1-2	TRBV7-9	TRBD1	-	TGTGCCAGCCGCCGACCTACAGGGGTCCTAATCACATATGGCTACACCTTC	CASRRPTGVLITYGYTF
TRBJ2-2	TRBV11-2	TRBD1	-	TGTGCCAGCAGCTTATCCCGGGACAGGGCGGTCACCGGGGAGCTGTTTTTT	CASSLSRDRAVTGELFF